The 22 T cell receptor beta chains presented below share a single source sample, sequenced in a study of T-cell reconstitution after alpha-beta-depleted transplantation in children. Unique molecular identifiers were incorporated when the TCRbeta library was constructed. From the PCR reads, TCRdb called clonotypes with MiXCR, one entry per CDR3 protein. This sample has around 250,000 distinct CDR3 sequences, with approximately 8% found just once. The sample consisted of PBMCs, mostly from graft donor cells, taken 180 days after TCRalphabeta/CD19-depleted stem cell transplant. Receptors originate from a male patient under 18 who had a stem cell transplant for acute lymphoblastic leukemia, so the T cells may come from the graft donor.

This clonotype was observed at least ten times. This chain uses TRBV19 with TRBJ2-1, with D possibly TRBD1 on 6 matching bases. This CDR3 is built from 14 residues. Between the trimmed V and J ends, which lost 3 bases and 4 bases, there was a span of 10 bases. Germline assignment: CDR1 LNHDA and CDR2 SQIVND (reference sequence). The CDR3 DNA is TGTGCCAGTAGTATGATGACAGGATACAATGAGCAGTTCTTC. It specifies CASSMMTGYNEQFF.

The chain links TRBV19 to TRBJ2-4, with D possibly being TRBD1 (6 bases). In germline, CDR1 is LNHDA, CDR2 SQIVND (reference sequence). The CDR3 has 18 residues. V was trimmed by 5 bases and J by 0 bases, leaving 20 bases between them. Written as DNA, the CDR3 is TGTGCCAGTAGTTCACCTTTTGACTGGACAGAAGCCAAAAACATTCAGTACTTC. Amino acids: CASSSPFDWTEAKNIQYF.

The chain has TRBV20-1 and TRBJ2-5; 11 nucleotides agree with TRBD2. CDR1 and CDR2 from the germline V gene are DFQATT and SNEGSKA (reference sequence). CDR3 length equals 20 residues. Trimming removed 3 bases from V and 3 bases from J; junction bases left unmatched: 21. CDR3 sequence: CSARPLALAGGRRGKETQYF. In nucleotides, the CDR3 is TGCAGTGCTAGGCCCTTGGCCTTAGCGGGGGGGCGAAGGGGAAAAGAGACCCAGTACTTC.

This clonotype was recorded many times. The chain combines TRBV12-3 or TRBV12-4 with TRBJ1-5, with D unclear. The V end was cut by 2 bases, the J end by 2 bases, with 7 bases between. The length of the CDR3 is 14 residues. Written as DNA, the CDR3 is TGTGCCAGCAGTTTAAGGAGGGGCAATCAGCCCCAGCATTTT. Its protein product is CASSLRRGNQPQHF.

Many counts were recorded for this clonotype. The genes are TRBV6-6 and TRBJ1-1; D not resolved. This CDR3 has 13 residues. The germline CDR1 and CDR2 sequences are MNHNY and SVGAGI (reference sequence). The V and J ends lost 8 bases and 1 base respectively, with 11 bases between them. Written as DNA, the CDR3 is TGTGCCAGCGCCGGCGGGTGGAACACTGAAGCTTTCTTT. Amino acids: CASAGGWNTEAFF.

This clonotype appeared many times. The chain is built from TRBV11-2 and TRBJ2-7; the D call may be TRBD1 or TRBD2 (5 bases each). This CDR3 contains 15 residues. Germline V CDR1 and CDR2: SGHAT, FQNNGV. V was trimmed by 1 base and J by 7 bases, leaving 17 bases between them. In DNA form, the CDR3 reads TGTGCCAGCAGCTTAGTCATGGACAAGTCGGGAGAGCAGTACTTC. It yields the protein CASSLVMDKSGEQYF.

This clonotype has ten or more counts. This chain links TRBV15 with TRBJ2-3; no clear D gene. Germline V gene data show CDR1 as LNHNV and CDR2 as YYDKDF (reference sequence). The CDR3 has 16 amino acids. Between the trimmed V and J ends, which lost 1 base and 3 bases, there was a span of 14 bases. CDR3 in DNA: TGTGCCACCAGCAGAGGAAGCACGGGCCGGACAGATACGCAGTATTTT. Translation: CATSRGSTGRTDTQYF.

Ten or more counts support this clonotype. V usage is TRBV6-5 and J usage is TRBJ2-1; TRBD2 matches 8 bases. The CDR3 spans 16 residues. Germline loops: CDR1 MNHEY, CDR2 SVGAGI. V dropped 0 bases and J dropped 7; count of bases not matched to a gene: 8. CDR3 sequence: CASSYSLAGRGNEQFF. DNA of the CDR3: TGTGCCAGCAGTTACTCCCTAGCGGGTCGGGGTAATGAGCAGTTCTTC.

In this sample, this clonotype turned up many times. V usage is TRBV29-1 and J usage is TRBJ2-1; D perhaps matches TRBD2 (5 bases). Germline V gene data show CDR1 as SQVTM and CDR2 as ANQGSEA. There are 13 residues in the CDR3. The V and J ends lost 7 bases and 2 bases respectively, with 12 bases between them. The DNA of the CDR3 is TGCAGCGCTTTACTAGTCACCTACAATGAGCAGTTCTTC. It translates to CSALLVTYNEQFF.

This clonotype was found many times. CDR3 DNA sequence: TGTGCCAGCAGTATCCGGAAGGGGATTATGAACACTGAAGCTTTCTTT. Translated, it gives CASSIRKGIMNTEAFF. V gene TRBV28 combines with J gene TRBJ1-1; D is perhaps TRBD1 (5 bases). Germline assignment: CDR1 MDHEN and CDR2 SYDVKM. The CDR3 consists of 16 residues. Trimming took 5 bases from V and 0 from J, leaving 16 bases between them.

This clonotype was picked up many times. This chain joins TRBV28 and TRBJ1-2; D may be TRBD1 (5 bases). The germline V gene encodes CDR1 MDHEN and CDR2 SYDVKM. This CDR3 is built from 13 residues. V lost 3 bases and J lost 5, with 10 bases in between. CDR3 protein: CASSLTGLYGYTF. In nucleotides, the CDR3 is TGTGCCAGCAGTTTGACGGGGCTGTATGGCTACACCTTC.

There are many counts of this clonotype. This sequence joins TRBV30 and TRBJ1-5; a possible D gene is TRBD1 (5 bases). V lost 2 bases, J lost 5 bases, and 10 bases lay in between. Germline V gene lookup returns CDR1 GTSNPN and CDR2 SVGIG (reference sequence). The length of the CDR3 is 13 residues. The DNA for the CDR3 is TGTGCCTGGAGTTTCCAGGGACATCAGCCCCAGCATTTT. Encoded protein: CAWSFQGHQPQHF.

On this clonotype itself: Possible read error: a much larger clone is one base away. The chain combines TRBV5-1 with TRBJ2-1; 10 nucleotides match TRBD2. Unmatched junction bases numbered 11, after V lost 3 bases and J lost 8 bases. The germline V gene has CDR1 SGHRS and CDR2 YFSETQ. The CDR3 contains 16 residues. DNA for the CDR3: TGCGCCAGCAGCTCCGAGGGGAGCGGGGGGGCCGATGAGCAGTTCTTC. The encoded protein is CASSSEGSGGADEQFF.

The rearrangement uses TRBV27 and TRBJ2-3, with 9 nucleotides matching TRBD2. CDR1 and CDR2 from the germline V gene are MNHEY and SMNVEV (reference sequence). V trimming: 5 bases; J trimming: 4 bases; junction bases outside the gene matches: 10. This CDR3 has 16 amino acids. CDR3 nucleotides: TGTGCCAGCAGTACCCGGACTAGCGTGCGTGCAGATACGCAGTATTTT. This translates into CASSTRTSVRADTQYF.

This clonotype has just a few counts. The rearrangement links TRBV28 to TRBJ1-1; D ambiguous. The CDR3 sequence is 16 residues long. Germline CDR1 is MDHEN and CDR2 is SYDVKM. V was cut by 2 bases and J by 2 bases, with 15 bases left in between. The CDR3 coding sequence is TGTGCCAGCAGTTTAGCACCAGGATCTATTAACACTGAAGCTTTCTTT. Protein: CASSLAPGSINTEAFF.

This sequence joins TRBV20-1 and TRBJ2-7; weak D call: TRBD1 (5 bases). CDR3 length equals 14 residues. Germline V CDR1 and CDR2: DFQATT, SNEGSKA (reference sequence). V was cut by 1 base and J by 1 base, with 11 bases left in between. The CDR3 reads CSARGQQGSYEQYF. The DNA of the CDR3 is TGCAGTGCTAGAGGCCAGCAGGGTTCCTACGAGCAGTACTTC.

This clonotype was seen many times. The chain links TRBV5-1 to TRBJ2-7; a possible D gene is TRBD2 (6 bases). Germline V gene sequence: CDR1 SGHRS, CDR2 YFSETQ. V was cut by 4 bases and J by 0 bases, with 17 bases left in between. This CDR3 comprises 16 residues. DNA for the CDR3: TGCGCCAGCAGCCTCTCACCGGGGGTCAGCTCCTACGAGCAGTACTTC. Translated, it gives CASSLSPGVSSYEQYF. Based on the CDR3 plus reference TRBV5-1 and TRBJ2-7, the full variable domain is KAGVTQTPRYLIKTRGQQVTLSCSPISGHRSVSWYQQTPGQGLQFLFEYFSETQRNKGNFPGRFSGRQFSNSRSEMNVSTLELGDSALYLCASSLSPGVSSYEQYFGPGTRLTVT.

This clonotype was observed many times. This chain joins TRBV12-3 or TRBV12-4 and TRBJ1-1; D might be TRBD1 (5 bases). V lost 1 base to trimming and J lost 3 bases, with 12 bases between them. The CDR3 is made up of 15 amino acids. In nucleotides, the CDR3 is TGTGCCAGCAGTTTAGTAGACAGCTTTGACACTGAAGCTTTCTTT. Its protein is CASSLVDSFDTEAFF.

This clonotype was counted many times. The chain uses TRBV20-1 and TRBJ1-1; unclear D gene. V was pared by 6 bases and J by 3 bases, with 11 bases between. Germline-derived CDR1 and CDR2 are DFQATT and SNEGSKA (reference sequence). This CDR3 region has 12 residues. CDR3 amino acids: CSAGSGDTEAFF. In DNA form, the CDR3 reads TGCAGTGCCGGTAGTGGGGACACTGAAGCTTTCTTT.

This clonotype was counted many times. V gene TRBV20-1 combines with J gene TRBJ1-5, with 8 positions matching TRBD1. The CDR3 totals 15 residues. V lost 0 bases to trimming and J lost 2 bases; unmatched junction nucleotides: 3. Germline V gene data show CDR1 as DFQATT and CDR2 as SNEGSKA (reference sequence). CDR3 sequence reads: CSARDDRGGNQPQHF. The CDR3 region has the DNA TGCAGTGCTAGAGATGACAGGGGAGGCAATCAGCCCCAGCATTTT.

In its sample, this clonotype was seen many times. The CDR3 DNA sequence: TGCAGCGTTGAACTAGTTTACAATGAGCAGTTCTTC. Encoded protein: CSVELVYNEQFF. The genes are TRBV29-1 and TRBJ2-1; no reliable D call. In germline, CDR1 is SQVTM, CDR2 ANQGSEA. This CDR3 region has 12 residues. The V gene lost 2 bases and the J gene lost 4 bases, with 6 bases spanning the gap.

V gene TRBV19 combines with J gene TRBJ1-2; 8 nucleotides match TRBD1. This CDR3 region has 14 residues. CDR1 is LNHDA and CDR2 is SQIVND in the germline V gene (reference sequence). Trimming took 6 bases from V and 1 from J; bases not matched to a gene: 4. The CDR3, as DNA: TGTGCCAGTAGAGGGACAGGATTTAACTATGGCTACACCTTC. Translation gives CASRGTGFNYGYTF.